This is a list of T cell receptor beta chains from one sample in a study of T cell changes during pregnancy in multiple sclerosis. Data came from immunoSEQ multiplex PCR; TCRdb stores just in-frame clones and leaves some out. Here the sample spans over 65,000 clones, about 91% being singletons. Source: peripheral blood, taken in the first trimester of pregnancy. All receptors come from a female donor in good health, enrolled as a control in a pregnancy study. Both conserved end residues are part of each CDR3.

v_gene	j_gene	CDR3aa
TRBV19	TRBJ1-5	CASSIEGAPRQPQHF
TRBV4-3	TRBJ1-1	CASSQTQGIYTEAFF
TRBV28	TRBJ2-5	CASLTGGETQYF
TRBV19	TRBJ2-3	CASSWEGKGDTQYF
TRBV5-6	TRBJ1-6	CASSLVPGSPLHF
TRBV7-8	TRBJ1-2	CASSSGGGQNLNYGYTF
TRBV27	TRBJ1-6	CASSFGADNSPLHF
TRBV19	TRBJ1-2	CASSIDRRGYTF
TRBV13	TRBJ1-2	CASSLGQGHGYTF
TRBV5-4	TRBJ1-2	CASSPRGNYGYTF
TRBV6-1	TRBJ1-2	CASSEEGARGYTF